This TCR beta chain emerged from a study of preoperative IRX-2 immunotherapy in early breast cancer. Looked up from germline, CDR1 is MNHGY and CDR2 is SAAAGT. V was clipped by 0 bases and J by 2 bases; unmatched bases: 7. CDR3 length: 16 residues. Assay: immunoSEQ multiplex PCR; the TCRdb copy retains only in-frame clones and omits some. The sample lists 5,600 or so clones; about 60% were seen once. Stated treatment: preoperative locoregional IRX-2 cytokine immunotherapy. Preoperative locoregional IRX-2 cytokine immunotherapy was tested in the phase Ib source study. V is TRBV6-8 and J is TRBJ2-7; 7 bases map to TRBD2. The input for sequencing was tumor tissue, taken before IRX-2 immunotherapy. This sequence originates from a human donor with breast cancer. The CDR3 protein is CASSYSLAGGTYEQYF. CDR3 bases: TGTGCCAGCAGTTACTCGTTAGCGGGCGGAACCTACGAGCAGTACTTC.